This TCR beta chain was identified during a study of blood T cell repertoires in COVID-19. As for the study in general: Spain, Italy and the United States supplied samples that represented acute and convalescent COVID-19. In each case, the material was cDNA or gDNA derived from T cells, B-cell-depleted T cells, or PBMCs.

The junction had 7 bases not matched to a gene; V was cut back by 0 bases and J by 6 bases. There are 16 residues in the CDR3. Germline-derived CDR1 and CDR2 are LGHNA and YSLEER. Study processing details: How many nucleated cells were present was estimated from reference gene primer amplification. Clones were sequenced by immunoSEQ multiplex PCR, and TCRdb holds only the in-frame ones, with some missing. Clone size and the V and J calls come from that table; the DNA yielded D and trimming. The data hold more than 200,000 clones, with roughly 88% observed a single time. This clonotype originated in a human donor in a cohort sampled during active COVID-19. Source material: peripheral blood. The chain has TRBV4-3 and TRBJ2-7; the match to TRBD2 covers 11 bases. The CDR3 bases are TGCGCCAGCAGCCAAGATACAGGGCTAGCGGGGGGCGAGCAGTACTTC. Translating it yields CASSQDTGLAGGEQYF.